The 25 T cell receptor beta chains below come from one sample, sequenced in a study of blood T cell repertoires in COVID-19. Assay used: immunoSEQ multiplex PCR; TCRdb lists only in-frame clones, some missing. In the table there are approximately 160,000 clones, approximately 86% of which are singletons. Specimen: peripheral blood. The receptors shown here come from a man aged 55-75 years with COVID-19, enrolled during active disease.

The V call is TRBV6-5, the J call TRBJ1-1; a weak D match, TRBD1 (6 bases). Germline V gives CDR1 MNHEY, CDR2 SVGAGI. CDR3 length: 15 amino acids. The V and J ends lost 0 bases and 0 bases respectively, with 8 bases between them. Here the CDR3 reads CASSYSEGVNTEAFF. The DNA of the CDR3 is TGTGCCAGCAGTTACTCCGAGGGGGTGAACACTGAAGCTTTCTTT.

Notes on this clone: One junction end does not reproduce the germline sequence, and a read error may be involved. The chain recombines TRBV6-2 or TRBV6-3 with TRBJ1-2; D is uncertain. From germline, CDR1 is MNHEY and CDR2 SVGEGT. The CDR3 is made up of 14 amino acids. CDR3 sequence reads: CASSNSLAVYGYTF. CDR3 DNA sequence: TGTGCCAGCAGTAACTCCCTGGCCGTTTATGGCTACACCTTC.

This chain joins TRBV7-9 and TRBJ2-3; 9 bases line up with TRBD1. J was trimmed by 3 bases and V by 7 bases; bases with no gene match: 8. Germline V lookup: CDR1 SEHNR, CDR2 FQNEAQ (reference sequence). This CDR3 is built from 15 residues. The CDR3 loop is CASTKSGTGTDTQYF. The CDR3 DNA is TGTGCCAGCACCAAGTCCGGGACAGGGACAGATACGCAGTATTTT. Full variable domain (missing parts from reference TRBV7-9 and TRBJ2-3): DTGVSQNPRHKITKRGQNVTFRCDPISEHNRLYWYRQTLGQGPEFLTYFQNEAQLEKSRLLSDRFSAERPKGSFSTLEIQRTEQGDSAMYLCASTKSGTGTDTQYFGPGTRLTVL.

The V and J genes are TRBV7-2 and TRBJ1-2, with D possibly matching TRBD1 (6 bases). The CDR3 loop spans 15 amino acids. Germline CDR1 reads SGHTA; CDR2 reads FQGNSA. Trimming took 6 bases from V and 4 from J, leaving 18 bases between them. The CDR3 nucleotides read TGTGCCAGCAGTATTCCAGGGGAAAGGGGCTATGGCTACACCTTC. Translation gives CASSIPGERGYGYTF.

There are a few counts of this clone. The V call is TRBV18, the J call TRBJ2-7, with 13 nucleotides matching TRBD2. The CDR3 has 15 amino acids. Looked up from germline, CDR1 is KGHSH and CDR2 is LQKENI. V gave up 6 bases and J gave up 1 base; unmatched junction bases: 3. CDR3 in amino acids: CASSRTSGGSYEQYF. DNA for the CDR3: TGTGCCAGCTCCCGGACTAGCGGGGGATCCTACGAGCAGTACTTC.

V gene TRBV7-2 combines with J gene TRBJ1-6; D not resolved. Trimming removed 5 bases at V and 13 bases at J, with 18 bases between. Germline lookup yields CDR1 SGHTA and CDR2 FQGNSA. This CDR3 spans 14 amino acids. CDR3 bases: TGTGCCAGCAGCCCCACCCGGTCCGCCGCGCCCCTCCACTTT. Its protein product is CASSPTRSAAPLHF.

The rearrangement joins TRBV7-9 to TRBJ2-1, with a possible D match to TRBD1 (6 bases). Trimming pared 5 bases from V and 6 bases from J, leaving 11 bases between. The CDR3 length is 13 residues. Looked up from germline, CDR1 is SEHNR and CDR2 is FQNEAQ (reference sequence). The CDR3 here is CASSEGQINEQFF. The CDR3 DNA reads TGTGCCAGCAGCGAAGGACAGATCAATGAGCAGTTCTTC.

The chain couples TRBV29-1 to TRBJ2-5, with 7 positions matching TRBD1. CDR3 length equals 13 residues. The germline CDR1 and CDR2 sequences are SQVTM and ANQGSEA. Trimming removed 4 bases from V and 2 bases from J; junction bases left unmatched: 4. The CDR3 DNA reads TGCAGCGTTGTGGGCAGGGGGCAAGAGACCCAGTACTTC. It specifies CSVVGRGQETQYF. The variable domain in full, completed from reference TRBV29-1 and TRBJ2-5, reads SAVISQKPSRDICQRGTSLTIQCQVDSQVTMMFWYRQQPGQSLTLIATANQGSEATYESGFVIDKFPISRPNLTFSTLTVSNMSPEDSSIYLCSVVGRGQETQYFGPGTRLLVL.

This chain connects TRBV2 to TRBJ1-4; 9 positions agree with TRBD1. Germline V gene lookup returns CDR1 SNHLY and CDR2 FYNNEI. The CDR3 loop spans 15 amino acids. Trimming removed 6 bases from V and 5 bases from J; junction bases left unmatched: 7. CDR3 DNA: TGTGCCAGCAGAACAGAGGGGACAGGGAATGAAAAACTGTTTTTT. It encodes CASRTEGTGNEKLFF.

The V call is TRBV2, the J call TRBJ1-4; D remains ambiguous. V lost 0 bases and J 6 bases, leaving 8 bases between the germline ends. Germline-derived CDR1 and CDR2 are SNHLY and FYNNEI. The CDR3 runs to 14 residues. CDR3 coding DNA: TGTGCCAGCAGTGAAGCTTGGCAAGATGAAAAACTGTTTTTT. Protein: CASSEAWQDEKLFF.

This clone occurred once. The chain carries TRBV9 and TRBJ2-4; D gene ambiguous. The CDR3 runs to 15 residues. Trimming stripped 4 bases from V and 0 bases from J, with 11 bases between. Germline CDR1 SGDLS, CDR2 YYNGEE. The DNA for the CDR3 is TGTGCCAGCAGCCCCTCACTCATAGCCAAAAACATTCAGTACTTC. This sequence encodes CASSPSLIAKNIQYF.

CDR3 coding DNA: TGTGCTAGTGGCCCCCACGGAGTAACGCCCCAGCATTTT. Encoded protein: CASGPHGVTPQHF. The chain employs TRBV12-5 and TRBJ1-5; D remains ambiguous. The CDR3 contains 13 residues. Germline assignment: CDR1 LGHNT and CDR2 FRNRAP. V dropped 6 bases and J dropped 9 bases, with 15 bases sitting between them.

The chain joins TRBV6-5 to TRBJ2-3; the match to TRBD1 covers 7 bases. Germline loops: CDR1 MNHEY, CDR2 SVGAGI. J lost 2 bases, V lost 6 bases, and 8 bases had no gene match. This CDR3 spans 15 amino acids. As DNA, the CDR3 is TGTGCCAGCAGGCATGGGACAGCCTTCACAGATACGCAGTATTTT. Residues: CASRHGTAFTDTQYF.

This chain joins TRBV9 and TRBJ2-4, with D possibly matching TRBD2 (6 bases). V was pared by 0 bases and J by 1 base, with 8 bases between. The CDR3 length is 15 residues. CDR1 is SGDLS, CDR2 YYNGEE, per germline. The CDR3 loop is CASSVGGDAKNIQYF. The CDR3 region has the DNA TGTGCCAGCAGCGTAGGCGGGGATGCCAAAAACATTCAGTACTTC.

There are a few counts of this clone. CDR3 bases: TGTGCCAGCAGACAGGGGGCGAGAAGATATTATGCTACTGAAGCTTTCTTT. This translates into CASRQGARRYYATEAFF. The rearrangement links TRBV13 to TRBJ1-1, with 9 bases identical to TRBD1. The CDR3 loop spans 17 amino acids. V lost 6 bases and J lost 5; bases outside the gene matches: 16. Germline CDR1 reads PRHDT; CDR2 reads FYEKMQ (reference sequence).

The chain links TRBV14 to TRBJ2-3; D is unresolved. V was clipped by 2 bases and J by 5 bases, with 2 bases between them. This CDR3 contains 11 residues. Germline values: CDR1 SGHDN, CDR2 FVKESK. CDR3 sequence reads: CASSQQDTQYF. The CDR3 coding sequence is TGTGCCAGCAGCCAACAAGATACGCAGTATTTT.

V is TRBV19 and J is TRBJ1-2; TRBD1 matches 9 bases. The CDR3 is 16 residues long. Trimming cost V 3 bases and J 5 bases; bases outside gene matches: 10. CDR1 and CDR2 (germline): LNHDA, SQIVND (reference sequence). The CDR3 DNA is TGTGCCAGTAGTATCGTTACCGGGACAGGGCGGTATGGCTACACCTTC. It translates to CASSIVTGTGRYGYTF.

This clone came up once. V is TRBV19 and J is TRBJ1-6; TRBD1 matches 12 bases. Losses at the gene ends were 7 bases for V and 2 bases for J; bases not matched to a gene: 6. Germline CDR1 is LNHDA and CDR2 is SQIVND (reference sequence). CDR3 length equals 17 residues. Here the CDR3 reads CASIRGQGAPYNSPLHF. The CDR3 coding sequence is TGTGCCAGTATCAGGGGACAGGGGGCCCCCTATAATTCACCCCTCCACTTT.

The genes are TRBV2 and TRBJ1-1; 8 bases fit TRBD1. V was pared by 9 bases and J by 0 bases, with 9 bases of the junction left unmatched. The CDR3 loop spans 15 amino acids. Germline V gives CDR1 SNHLY, CDR2 FYNNEI. CDR3 protein: CASSGQALMNTEAFF. Written as DNA, the CDR3 is TGTGCCAGTTCGGGACAGGCCCTGATGAACACTGAAGCTTTCTTT.

V gene TRBV7-9 combines with J gene TRBJ2-5; 7 bases agree with TRBD1. This CDR3 is 14 amino acids long. The V gene end was trimmed by 3 bases and the J gene end by 5 bases; junction bases not matched to a gene: 6. Germline V gene lookup returns CDR1 SEHNR and CDR2 FQNEAQ (reference sequence). The CDR3 protein is CASSLGTEGETQYF. CDR3 nucleotides: TGTGCCAGCAGCTTGGGGACAGAGGGGGAGACCCAGTACTTC.

The chain couples TRBV7-9 to TRBJ2-7; 8 nucleotides agree with TRBD1. The ends lost 4 bases at V and 2 bases at J; junction bases unmatched: 16. CDR1 and CDR2 from the germline V gene are SEHNR and FQNEAQ (reference sequence). The CDR3 is 18 residues long. The CDR3 protein is CASSSAGTGISHPYEQYF. The CDR3 DNA sequence: TGTGCCAGCAGCTCCGCGGGGACAGGTATTAGCCATCCCTACGAGCAGTACTTC.

The table lists this clone with a count of one. The chain links TRBV6-2 or TRBV6-3 to TRBJ1-2, with unresolved D. Trimming took 2 bases from V and 2 from J, leaving 18 bases between them. The CDR3 sequence is 17 residues long. The germline gives CDR1 MNHEY, CDR2 SVGEGT. The CDR3 DNA is TGTGCCAGCAGTTACCAGGCGCGTATATTATCCAACTATGGCTACACCTTC. Translating it yields CASSYQARILSNYGYTF.

V gene TRBV24-1 combines with J gene TRBJ1-5; 9 bases align to TRBD1. The germline CDR1 and CDR2 sequences are KGHDR and SFDVKD. This CDR3 comprises 15 residues. V shed 3 bases and J 6 bases; nucleotides not matched to a gene: 5. CDR3 residues: CATSDPGQGSQPQHF. In DNA form, the CDR3 reads TGTGCCACCAGTGATCCGGGACAGGGAAGTCAGCCCCAGCATTTT.

The J gene is TRBJ1-5, the V gene TRBV28; a possible D gene is TRBD1 (5 bases). Germline V gives CDR1 MDHEN, CDR2 SYDVKM. This CDR3 is built from 13 residues. Trimming left V 6 bases short and J 5 bases short, with 11 bases between. The CDR3 DNA sequence: TGTGCCAGCAGGACAGACCTACATCAGCCCCAGCATTTT. This codes for CASRTDLHQPQHF.

J is TRBJ1-1 and V is TRBV7-2, with a weak D call TRBD1 (6 bases). Trimming shortened V by 3 bases and J by 4 bases, and 9 bases separated the two germline ends. In germline, CDR1 is SGHTA, CDR2 FQGNSA. CDR3 length: 13 amino acids. Written as DNA, the CDR3 is TGTGCCAGCAGCTTTCAGGGGCCCACTGAAGCTTTCTTT. Translation gives CASSFQGPTEAFF.